In this sample, the clone carrying this T cell receptor (beta chain) turned up a few times. Its antigen is undetermined. Within the sample, other DNA sequences also encode this same CDR3. This CDR3 comprises 16 residues. J lost 1 base, V lost 0 bases, and 5 bases had no gene match. CDR1 is SGHRS and CDR2 is YFSETQ in the germline V gene. The sample belongs to a study of cytomegalovirus exposure and HLA in healthy donors. Turning to the study itself: The study placed 80% to 85% of its approximately 380 genotyped donors in the Caucasian-associated ancestry cluster. Study-level points and caveats: It was only CMV serostatus that was available as immune exposure information. Presence/absence analyses took donor sequencing depth as roughly uniform. Most TCR beta V segments were productive about 90% or about 30% of the time in an earlier analysis.

Primers: 60 Vbeta forward and 13 Jbeta reverse. Here immunoSEQ multiplex PCR was the method, and the copy in TCRdb shows in-frame clones only, minus some. The profile shows roughly 150,000 clones, around 9.7% of them singletons. The chain couples TRBV5-1 to TRBJ2-5; 8 nucleotides line up with TRBD2. Input material: PBMCs. The receptor comes from a man aged 50-60 years in good health and CMV-seronegative. The DNA of the CDR3 is TGCGCCAGCAGCTTGGGGGGGAGCGGGGGCCAAGAGACCCAGTACTTC. Its translation: CASSLGGSGGQETQYF.